A single sample is the source of the 12 T cell receptor beta chains below, sequenced in a study. TCRdb used MiXCR to reprocess the 5' RACE reads, holding one entry per CDR3 protein. The sample holds fewer than 65,000 distinct CDR3 sequences, 30% seen once. Material: tumor-infiltrating naive CD4+ T cells sorted from the breast tumor. Regarding subset: naive CD4+ T cells, CD4+CD45RA+CD25-. The receptors were gathered from a female donor with breast cancer.

Relative to its sample, this clonotype is medium-sized (0.01 to 0.1%). The J gene is TRBJ2-2, the V gene TRBV2, with TRBD2 matching 8 bases. The V segment lost 5 bases and the J segment 4 bases; nucleotides outside the gene matches: 12. Germline CDR1 reads SNHLY; CDR2 reads FYNNEI. This CDR3 comprises 17 residues. CDR3 nucleotide sequence: TGTGCCAGCAGTCCGTTTGGCGCGGGAGGTTCCACCGGGGAGCTGTTTTTT. This sequence encodes CASSPFGAGGSTGELFF.

There are many counts of this clonotype. The V gene is TRBV20-1, the J gene TRBJ2-3, with D hard to call. Per the germline V gene, CDR1 is DFQATT and CDR2 is SNEGSKA (reference sequence). Trimming removed 6 bases from V and 0 bases from J, with 13 bases in between. This CDR3 region has 14 residues. CDR3 region: CSARPSPSTDTQYF. The CDR3 nucleotides read TGCAGTGCCCGTCCCAGCCCTAGCACAGATACGCAGTATTTT.

This clonotype has a handful of counts. The rearrangement uses TRBV6-5 and TRBJ2-3, with D perhaps matching TRBD2 (6 bases). The CDR3 sequence is 14 residues long. Germline V gives CDR1 MNHEY, CDR2 SVGAGI. V was shortened by 6 bases and J by 2 bases, with 12 bases between the two germline ends. CDR3 DNA: TGTGCCAGCAGAAGGGACTTTAACACAGATACGCAGTATTTT. This sequence encodes CASRRDFNTDTQYF.

The table lists this clonotype with a few counts. This rearrangement joins TRBV5-6 to TRBJ1-1; TRBD1 might be the D (5 bases). Trimming took 4 bases from V and 6 from J, leaving 13 bases between them. The CDR3 extends over 13 amino acids. CDR1 and CDR2 from the germline V gene are SGHDT and YYEEEE. The DNA of the CDR3 is TGTGCCAGCAGCCGTGGGGGTCCCCCTGAAGCTTTCTTT. Amino acid sequence: CASSRGGPPEAFF.

This clonotype showed up just a few times. V gene TRBV2 combines with J gene TRBJ2-2; 12 positions agree with TRBD2. Germline V lookup: CDR1 SNHLY, CDR2 FYNNEI. This CDR3 has 13 residues. V was clipped by 10 bases and J by 7 bases; unmatched bases: 4. CDR3 in DNA: TGTGCCACCGGACTAGCGGGGAACGGGGAGCTGTTTTTT. Protein product: CATGLAGNGELFF. Supplemented by reference TRBV2 and TRBJ2-2, the full variable domain reads EPEVTQTPSHQVTQMGQEVILRCVPISNHLYFYWYRQILGQKVEFLVSFYNNEISEKSEIFDDQFSVERPDGSNFTLKIRSTKLEDSAMYFCATGLAGNGELFFGEGSRLTVL.

Written as DNA, the CDR3 is TGTGCCAGCATCCAGACAGGGTGGGAGACCCAGTACTTC. The encoded protein is CASIQTGWETQYF. The rearrangement uses TRBV12-3 or TRBV12-4 and TRBJ2-5; 7 nucleotides line up with TRBD1. With V trimmed by 7 bases and J by 5 bases, 7 bases remained unmatched. The CDR3 covers 13 residues.

This chain links TRBV20-1 with TRBJ2-3; no clear D. With 6 bases removed from V and 0 bases from J, the gap between germline ends came to 16 bases. The CDR3 runs to 15 residues. Germline V gene sequence: CDR1 DFQATT, CDR2 SNEGSKA (reference sequence). CDR3 coding DNA: TGCAGTGCGGAATATCCTTACCTTAGCACAGATACGCAGTATTTT. Its translation: CSAEYPYLSTDTQYF.

J is TRBJ1-6 and V is TRBV4-1; D might be TRBD1 (6 bases). Germline V gene lookup returns CDR1 MGHRA and CDR2 YSYEKL. The CDR3 length is 15 residues. V was clipped by 2 bases and J by 11 bases, with 16 bases between them. The CDR3 bases are TGCGCCAGCAGCCAATACCTGGGACATCAAACACCCCTCCACTTT. Translated: CASSQYLGHQTPLHF.

The chain carries TRBV2 and TRBJ2-6; TRBD1 matches at 7 bases. The CDR3 totals 20 residues. Germline V gene sequence: CDR1 SNHLY, CDR2 FYNNEI. V lost 3 bases, J lost 4 bases, and 18 bases stayed unmatched. The DNA of the CDR3 is TGTGCCAGCAGTGAGCGAGCGACTAAATCTACAGGGGCAGGGGCCAACGTCCTGACTTTC. Protein sequence: CASSERATKSTGAGANVLTF. Looking up the rest from reference TRBV2 and TRBJ2-6 gives the full variable domain: EPEVTQTPSHQVTQMGQEVILRCVPISNHLYFYWYRQILGQKVEFLVSFYNNEISEKSEIFDDQFSVERPDGSNFTLKIRSTKLEDSAMYFCASSERATKSTGAGANVLTFGAGSRLTVL.

This rearrangement joins TRBV4-1 to TRBJ1-2; D unclear. In germline, CDR1 is MGHRA, CDR2 YSYEKL. The CDR3 runs 13 residues. V was trimmed by 0 bases and J by 4 bases, leaving 6 bases between them. CDR3 DNA sequence: TGCGCCAGCAGCCAAGACGGCAGCTATGGCTACACCTTC. It specifies CASSQDGSYGYTF.

The V gene is TRBV28, the J gene TRBJ1-1; TRBD1 is a possible D gene (6 bases). V gave up 7 bases and J gave up 1 base, with 13 bases separating them. The germline V gene has CDR1 MDHEN and CDR2 SYDVKM. This CDR3 contains 14 residues. CDR3 DNA: TGTGCCAGCAAAGAGGGGGGTACGAACACTGAAGCTTTCTTT. Protein product: CASKEGGTNTEAFF.

Of note for this clonotype: Being one base from a much bigger clone, this may be a read error. The gene calls are TRBV10-3 and TRBJ2-7; D possibly corresponds to TRBD2 (6 bases). This CDR3 is built from 13 residues. Per germline, CDR1 ENHRY and CDR2 SYGVKD. The chain's CDR3 is CTIRERVPYEQYF. CDR3 DNA sequence: TGTACCATCAGGGAGCGGGTGCCCTACGAGCAGTACTTC.